This T cell receptor (beta chain) was documented in a study of cytomegalovirus exposure and HLA in healthy donors. The primer mix had 60 Vbeta and 13 Jbeta primers. TCRdb's table, derived via immunoSEQ multiplex PCR, lists solely in-frame clones and lacks some. The sample lists roughly 150,000 clones, roughly 85% occurring once. Trimming stripped 0 bases from V and 8 bases from J, with 14 bases between. The CDR3 length is 15 residues. Germline CDR1 is MNHEY and CDR2 is SVGAGI. J is TRBJ2-1 and V is TRBV6-5; the D gene is possibly TRBD2 (5 bases). The sequence was collected from a male donor in good health and CMV-seronegative. Sequences were obtained from PBMCs. The CDR3 DNA follows: TGTGCCAGCAGTTACTCGAGACCTTCCGGGGATGAGCAGTTCTTC. It is translated as CASSYSRPSGDEQFF.